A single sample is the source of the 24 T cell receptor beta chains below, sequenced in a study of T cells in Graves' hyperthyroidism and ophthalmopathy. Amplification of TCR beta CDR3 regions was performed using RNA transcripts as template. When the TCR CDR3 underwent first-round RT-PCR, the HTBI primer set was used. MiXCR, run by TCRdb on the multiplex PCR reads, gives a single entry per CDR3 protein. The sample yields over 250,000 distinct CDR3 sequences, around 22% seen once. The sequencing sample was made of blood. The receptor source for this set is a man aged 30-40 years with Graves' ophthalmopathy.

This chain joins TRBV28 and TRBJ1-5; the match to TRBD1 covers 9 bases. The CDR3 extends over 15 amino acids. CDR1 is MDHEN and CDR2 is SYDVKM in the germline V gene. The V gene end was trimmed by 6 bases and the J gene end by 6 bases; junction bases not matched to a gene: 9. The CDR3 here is CASSPGTGMGQPQHF. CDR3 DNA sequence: TGTGCCAGCAGCCCCGGGACAGGGATGGGTCAGCCCCAGCATTTT.

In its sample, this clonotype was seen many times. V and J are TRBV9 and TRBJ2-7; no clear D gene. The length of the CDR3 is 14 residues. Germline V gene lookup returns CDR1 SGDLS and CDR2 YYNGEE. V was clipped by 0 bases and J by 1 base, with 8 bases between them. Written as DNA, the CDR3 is TGTGCCAGCAGCGTAGACCCCGTATCCTACGAGCAGTACTTC. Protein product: CASSVDPVSYEQYF.

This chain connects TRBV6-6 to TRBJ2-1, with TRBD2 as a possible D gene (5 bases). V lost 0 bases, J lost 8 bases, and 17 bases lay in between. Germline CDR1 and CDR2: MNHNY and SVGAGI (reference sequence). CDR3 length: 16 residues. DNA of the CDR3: TGTGCCAGCAGTTACTCTGTCTTTTGGACTGCTGATGAGCAGTTCTTC. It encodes CASSYSVFWTADEQFF.

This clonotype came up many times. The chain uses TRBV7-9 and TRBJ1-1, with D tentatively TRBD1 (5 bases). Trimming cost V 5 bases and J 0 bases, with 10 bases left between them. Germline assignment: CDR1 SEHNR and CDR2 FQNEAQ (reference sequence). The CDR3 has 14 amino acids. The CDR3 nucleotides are TGTGCCAGCAGCCCCCAGGGCTTGAACACTGAAGCTTTCTTT. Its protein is CASSPQGLNTEAFF.

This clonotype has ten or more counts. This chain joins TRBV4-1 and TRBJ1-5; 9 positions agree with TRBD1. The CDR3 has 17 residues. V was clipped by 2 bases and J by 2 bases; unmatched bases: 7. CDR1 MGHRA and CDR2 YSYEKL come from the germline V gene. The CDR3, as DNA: TGCGCCAGCAGCCAACGTCCGGGACAGGGAGGCAATCAGCCCCAGCATTTT. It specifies CASSQRPGQGGNQPQHF.

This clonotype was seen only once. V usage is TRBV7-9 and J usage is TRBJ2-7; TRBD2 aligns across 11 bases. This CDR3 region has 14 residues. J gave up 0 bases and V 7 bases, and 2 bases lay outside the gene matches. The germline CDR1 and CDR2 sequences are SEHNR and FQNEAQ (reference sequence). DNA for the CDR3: TGTGCCAGCACAACTAGCGGGAGCTCCTACGAGCAGTACTTC. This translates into CASTTSGSSYEQYF.

The CDR3 spells CASSQDGDLGTREQFF. Written as DNA, the CDR3 is TGTGCCAGCAGCCAAGATGGGGACTTGGGGACGAGGGAGCAGTTCTTC. The chain combines TRBV4-2 with TRBJ2-1; D is possibly TRBD2 (6 bases). The CDR3 is 16 residues long. Trimming shortened V by 0 bases and J by 10 bases, and 19 bases separated the two germline ends. The V gene's germline CDR1 is LGHNA and CDR2 YNFKEQ.

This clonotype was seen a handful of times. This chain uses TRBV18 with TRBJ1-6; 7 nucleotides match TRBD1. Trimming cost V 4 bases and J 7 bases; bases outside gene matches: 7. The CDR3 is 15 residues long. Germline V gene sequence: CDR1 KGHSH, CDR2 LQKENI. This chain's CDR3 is CASSQTGTRNSPLHF. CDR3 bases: TGTGCCAGCTCACAGACAGGGACCAGAAATTCACCCCTCCACTTT. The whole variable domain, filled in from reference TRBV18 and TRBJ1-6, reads NAGVMQNPRHLVRRRGQEARLRCSPMKGHSHVYWYRQLPEEGLKFMVYLQKENIIDESGMPKERFSAEFPKEGPSILRIQQVVRGDSAAYFCASSQTGTRNSPLHFGNGTRLTVT.

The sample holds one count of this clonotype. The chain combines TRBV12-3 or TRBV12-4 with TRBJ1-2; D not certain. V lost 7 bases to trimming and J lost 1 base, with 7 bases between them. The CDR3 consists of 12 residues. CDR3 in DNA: TGTGCCAGCACCCTGAATAACTATGGCTACACCTTC. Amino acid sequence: CASTLNNYGYTF.

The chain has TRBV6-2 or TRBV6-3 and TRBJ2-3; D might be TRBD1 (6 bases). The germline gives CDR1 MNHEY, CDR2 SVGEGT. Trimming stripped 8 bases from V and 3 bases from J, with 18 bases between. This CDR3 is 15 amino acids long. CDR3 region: CASVQGRLGTDTQYF. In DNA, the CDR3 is TGTGCCAGCGTACAGGGACGATTGGGGACAGATACGCAGTATTTT.

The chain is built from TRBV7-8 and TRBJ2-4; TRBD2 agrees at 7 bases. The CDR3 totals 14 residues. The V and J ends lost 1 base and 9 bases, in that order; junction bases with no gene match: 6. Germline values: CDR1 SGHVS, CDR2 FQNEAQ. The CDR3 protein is CASSLEGGFVIQYF. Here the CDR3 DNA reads TGTGCCAGCAGCTTAGAGGGAGGGTTTGTCATTCAGTACTTC.

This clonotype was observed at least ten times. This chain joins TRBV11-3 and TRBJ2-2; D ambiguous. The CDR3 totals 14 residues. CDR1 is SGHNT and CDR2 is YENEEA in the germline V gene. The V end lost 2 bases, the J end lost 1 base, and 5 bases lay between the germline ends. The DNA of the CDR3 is TGTGCCAGCAGCTTAAACGGGAACACCGGGGAGCTGTTTTTT. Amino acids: CASSLNGNTGELFF.

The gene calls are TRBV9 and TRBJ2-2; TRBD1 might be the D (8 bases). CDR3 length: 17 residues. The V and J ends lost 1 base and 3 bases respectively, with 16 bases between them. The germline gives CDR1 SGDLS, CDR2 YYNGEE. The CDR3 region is CASSVTGGGYYTGELFF. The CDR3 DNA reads TGTGCCAGCAGCGTAACAGGGGGGGGATATTACACCGGGGAGCTGTTTTTT.

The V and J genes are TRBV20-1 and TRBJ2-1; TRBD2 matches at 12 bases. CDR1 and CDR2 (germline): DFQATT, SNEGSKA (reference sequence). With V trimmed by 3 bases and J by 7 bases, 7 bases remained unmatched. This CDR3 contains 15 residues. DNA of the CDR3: TGCAGTGCTAGTTCCGTGACTAGCGGGAGAAATGAGCAGTTCTTC. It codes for CSASSVTSGRNEQFF.

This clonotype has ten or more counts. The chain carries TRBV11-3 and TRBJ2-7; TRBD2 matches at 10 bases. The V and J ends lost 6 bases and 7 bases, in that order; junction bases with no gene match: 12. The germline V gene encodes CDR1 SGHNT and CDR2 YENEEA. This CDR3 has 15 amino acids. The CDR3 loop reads CASSQTLAGVIEQYF. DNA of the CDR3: TGTGCCAGCAGTCAGACGCTAGCGGGAGTAATTGAGCAGTACTTC.

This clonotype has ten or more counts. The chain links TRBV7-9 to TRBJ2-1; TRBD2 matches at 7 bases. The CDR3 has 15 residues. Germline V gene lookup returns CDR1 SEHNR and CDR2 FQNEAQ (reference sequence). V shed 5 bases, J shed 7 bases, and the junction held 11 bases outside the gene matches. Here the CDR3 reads CASSPAGLLGNEQFF. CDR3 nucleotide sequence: TGTGCCAGCAGCCCAGCGGGGCTACTGGGGAATGAGCAGTTCTTC.

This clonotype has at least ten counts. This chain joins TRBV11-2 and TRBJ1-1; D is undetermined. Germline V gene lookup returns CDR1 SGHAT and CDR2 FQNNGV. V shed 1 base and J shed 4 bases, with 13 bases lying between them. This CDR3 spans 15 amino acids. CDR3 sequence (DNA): TGTGCCAGCAGCTTAGTTCCGGGAATCCCCACTGAAGCTTTCTTT. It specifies CASSLVPGIPTEAFF.

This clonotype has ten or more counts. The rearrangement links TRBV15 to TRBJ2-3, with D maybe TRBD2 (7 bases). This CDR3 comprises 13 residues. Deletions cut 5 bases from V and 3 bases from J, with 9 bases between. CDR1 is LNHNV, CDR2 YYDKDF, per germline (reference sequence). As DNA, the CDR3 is TGTGCCACCAGCGGGGGGGCGACAGATACGCAGTATTTT. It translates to CATSGGATDTQYF.

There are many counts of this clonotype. The CDR3 here is CASSLEKKAFF. CDR3 DNA sequence: TGTGCCAGCAGCTTGGAGAAAAAAGCTTTCTTT. This chain joins TRBV11-2 and TRBJ1-1; D not resolved. The CDR3 length is 11 residues. Looked up from germline, CDR1 is SGHAT and CDR2 is FQNNGV. V was shortened by 3 bases and J by 9 bases, with 8 bases between the two germline ends.

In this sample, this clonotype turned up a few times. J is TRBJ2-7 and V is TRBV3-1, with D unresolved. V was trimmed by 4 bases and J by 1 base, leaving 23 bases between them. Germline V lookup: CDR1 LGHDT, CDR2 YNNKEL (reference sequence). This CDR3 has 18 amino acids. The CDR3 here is CASSPHNLLRANSYEQYF. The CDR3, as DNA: TGTGCCAGCAGCCCCCATAACCTCCTTAGGGCTAATTCCTACGAGCAGTACTTC.

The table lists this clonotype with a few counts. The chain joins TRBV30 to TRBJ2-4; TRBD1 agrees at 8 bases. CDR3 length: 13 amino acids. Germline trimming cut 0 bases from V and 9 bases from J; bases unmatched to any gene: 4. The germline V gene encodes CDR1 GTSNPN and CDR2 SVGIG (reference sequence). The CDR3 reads CAWSVDRGRIQYF. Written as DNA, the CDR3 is TGTGCCTGGAGTGTTGACAGGGGTCGCATTCAGTACTTC.

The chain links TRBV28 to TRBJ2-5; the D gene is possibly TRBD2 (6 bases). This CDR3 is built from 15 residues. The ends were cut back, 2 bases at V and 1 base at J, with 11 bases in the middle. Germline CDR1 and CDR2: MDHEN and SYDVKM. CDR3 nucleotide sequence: TGTGCCAGCAGTTTAATCGGACTAACCCAAGAGACCCAGTACTTC. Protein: CASSLIGLTQETQYF.

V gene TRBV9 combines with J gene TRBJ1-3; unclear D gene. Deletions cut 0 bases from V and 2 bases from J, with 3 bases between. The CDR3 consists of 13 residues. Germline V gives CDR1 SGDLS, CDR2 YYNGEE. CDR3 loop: CASSVATGNTIYF. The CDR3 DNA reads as TGTGCCAGCAGCGTAGCTACTGGAAACACCATATATTTT.

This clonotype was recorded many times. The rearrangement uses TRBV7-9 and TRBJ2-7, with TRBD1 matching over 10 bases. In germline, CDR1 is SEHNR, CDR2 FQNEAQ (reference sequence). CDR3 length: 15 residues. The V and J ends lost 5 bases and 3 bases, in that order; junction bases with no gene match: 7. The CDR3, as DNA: TGTGCCAGCAGCGCTAGCCGGGACAGGGGCTACGAGCAGTACTTC. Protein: CASSASRDRGYEQYF.